This T cell receptor (beta chain) was sequenced for a study of OX40 agonist ivuxolimab in advanced cancers. General study points: Dose levels from 0.1 to 3.0 mg/kg saw CD4+ and CD8+ blood T cells expand clonally by week 6.

This table comes from immunoSEQ multiplex PCR, and its TCRdb copy is limited to in-frame clones, with some not included. The sample lists 60,000 to 75,000 clones; approximately 85% were seen once. Turning to this clone: The antigen remains unidentified.

This TCR derives from an adult with an advanced solid tumor such as melanoma, head and neck, liver or kidney cancer. The specimen comprised CD4+ or CD8+ T cells sorted from blood, sampled in a trial of the OX40 agonist ivuxolimab.

CDR3 residues: CASSDWRGNQIYGYTF. The CDR3 bases are TGTGCCAGCAGCGACTGGCGGGGGAACCAAATCTATGGCTACACCTTC. This chain uses TRBV7-9 with TRBJ1-2, with D tentatively TRBD1 (5 bases). The V end was cut by 5 bases, the J end by 4 bases, with 20 bases between. The CDR3 sequence is 16 residues long. The germline V gene has CDR1 SEHNR and CDR2 FQNEAQ (reference sequence).